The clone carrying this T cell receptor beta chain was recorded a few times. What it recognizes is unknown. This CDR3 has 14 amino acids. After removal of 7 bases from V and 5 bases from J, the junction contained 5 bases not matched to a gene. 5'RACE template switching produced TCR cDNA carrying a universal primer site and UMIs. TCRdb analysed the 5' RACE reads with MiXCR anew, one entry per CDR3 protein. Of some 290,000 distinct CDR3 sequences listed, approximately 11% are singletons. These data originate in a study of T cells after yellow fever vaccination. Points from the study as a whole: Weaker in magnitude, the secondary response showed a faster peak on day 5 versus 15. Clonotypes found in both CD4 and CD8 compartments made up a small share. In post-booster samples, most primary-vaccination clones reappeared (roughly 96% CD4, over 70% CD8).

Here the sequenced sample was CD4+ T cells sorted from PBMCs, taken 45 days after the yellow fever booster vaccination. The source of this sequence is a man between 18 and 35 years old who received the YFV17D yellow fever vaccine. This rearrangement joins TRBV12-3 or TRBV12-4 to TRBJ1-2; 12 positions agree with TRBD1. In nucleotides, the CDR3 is TGTGCCAGCACCCTGGGACAGGGGGCTTATGGCTACACCTTC. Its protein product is CASTLGQGAYGYTF.